This T cell receptor (beta chain) was captured by sequencing in a study of OX40 agonist ivuxolimab in advanced cancers. Study background: Among those treated, three patients had partial responses, one with hepatocellular carcinoma and two with cutaneous melanoma. Study-wide points: At 0.1 to 3.0 mg/kg and by week 6, CD4+ and CD8+ T cells in the blood had expanded clonally.

Details on this clone: Its antigen is unknown.

Losses at the gene ends were 7 bases for V and 0 bases for J; bases not matched to a gene: 5. The germline gives CDR1 SGHRS, CDR2 YFSETQ. The CDR3 is 15 residues long. Repertoires were generated with immunoSEQ multiplex PCR, while TCRdb's copy carries only in-frame clones and drops some. The repertoire holds tens of thousands of clones, with roughly 85% as singletons. This clonotype was obtained from an adult with an advanced solid tumor such as melanoma, head and neck, liver or kidney cancer. The starting material was CD4+ or CD8+ T cells sorted from blood, obtained in a trial of the OX40 agonist ivuxolimab. The chain couples TRBV5-1 to TRBJ2-1; TRBD2 matches 9 bases. The CDR3 coding sequence is TGCGCCAGCGAGCGGGAGGCCAGCTCCTACAATGAGCAGTTCTTC. Translating it yields CASEREASSYNEQFF. The full variable domain, completed using reference TRBV5-1 and TRBJ2-1, is KAGVTQTPRYLIKTRGQQVTLSCSPISGHRSVSWYQQTPGQGLQFLFEYFSETQRNKGNFPGRFSGRQFSNSRSEMNVSTLELGDSALYLCASEREASSYNEQFFGPGTRLTVL.